The 6 T cell receptor beta chains reported below all come from one sample, sequenced in a study of preoperative IRX-2 immunotherapy in early breast cancer. Specified treatment: preoperative locoregional IRX-2 cytokine immunotherapy. The data were produced by immunoSEQ multiplex PCR, yet TCRdb's version contains in-frame clones alone and is incomplete. The sample includes approximately 98,000 clones, just over 85% of them seen just once. The material was tumor tissue, obtained after IRX-2 immunotherapy. The receptors come from a human donor with breast cancer.

In its sample, this clone was seen many times. The chain links TRBV12-5 to TRBJ2-3; weak D call: TRBD2 (6 bases). This CDR3 is built from 14 residues. CDR1 is LGHNT and CDR2 is FRNRAP in the germline V gene. The V end was cut by 9 bases, the J end by 3 bases, with 16 bases between. The CDR3 DNA reads TGTGCTAGCGGCCGGGACTCCACTACAGATACGCAGTATTTT. Translating it yields CASGRDSTTDTQYF.

The rearrangement links TRBV7-5 to TRBJ1-3; the table's TRBD1 call for D was not verified on the DNA. TRBV7-5 is a recognized pseudogene. This CDR3 comprises 18 residues. CDR3 coding DNA: TGTGCCAGCAGCTCACACTCCCTGGGCCTACAGGTGGAAAACACCATATATTTT. Protein: CASSSHSLGLQVENTIYF.

This chain links TRBV7-1 with TRBJ2-1; TRBD1 or TRBD2 may be the D gene (5 bases each). TRBV7-1 is treated as an ORF (open reading frame) with a function not yet certain. Trimming removed 5 bases from V and 5 bases from J, with 13 bases in between. The length of the CDR3 is 14 residues. The CDR3 coding sequence is TGTGCCAGCAGCCGCGTCGGGACCAACAATGAGCAGTTCTTC. It is translated as CASSRVGTNNEQFF.

This clone was counted between two and nine times. The V call is TRBV7-1, the J call TRBJ2-7; D is ambiguous. TRBV7-1 is an ORF, and what it does is uncertain. Trimming shortened V by 5 bases and J by 2 bases, and 13 bases separated the two germline ends. This CDR3 comprises 14 residues. The chain's CDR3 is CASSTYQGTYEQYF. CDR3 in DNA: TGTGCCAGCAGCACATACCAAGGAACCTACGAGCAGTACTTC.

The chain is built from TRBV5-1 and TRBJ2-7, with D possibly being TRBD2 (6 bases). CDR1 is SGHRS, CDR2 YFSETQ, per germline. The CDR3 totals 16 residues. The ends were cut back, 2 bases at V and 4 bases at J, with 19 bases in the middle. The CDR3 DNA reads TGCGCCAGCAGCTTTGCCCTTGGCGGGGAAGGGTACGAGCAGTACTTC. Translation: CASSFALGGEGYEQYF.

The rearrangement links TRBV11-3 to TRBJ1-2; D not certain. The CDR3 loop spans 18 amino acids. Trimming pared 4 bases from V and 2 bases from J, leaving 23 bases between. CDR1 is SGHNT, CDR2 YENEEA, per germline. The CDR3 DNA reads as TGTGCCAGCAGCTATCTGGGCTCTACAGCGCTTACCAACTATGGCTACACCTTC. This translates into CASSYLGSTALTNYGYTF.